The T cell receptor (beta chain) under discussion was sequenced for a study of T cell responses to AZD1222 COVID-19 vaccine. Study conclusions and caveats: Seropositive AZD1222 recipients at baseline numbered only five or six. A reported finding is that nearly half of spike-specific TCRs target unmutated variant regions. Repertoire sampling was restricted to post-peak T cell response timepoints. With dominance at 160-218 and 743-854, vaccine-associated CD4 TCRs spanned spike.

To note about this clone: Its target is unknown.

The CDR3 spans 11 residues. V was clipped by 10 bases and J by 8 bases, with 14 bases between them. Germline V gives CDR1 SNHLY, CDR2 FYNNEI. Measured with immunoSEQ multiplex PCR; TCRdb has only the in-frame clones, and not every one. The table includes more than 150,000 clones, under 95% detected once. The V gene is TRBV2, the J gene TRBJ1-1; a possible D gene is TRBD1 (6 bases). The sequencing here drew on peripheral blood, taken on day 0 of AZD1222 vaccination. This TCR was recovered from an adult in good health. CDR3 sequence: CAIPTGQEAFF. The CDR3 DNA reads TGTGCCATCCCGACAGGCCAGGAAGCTTTCTTT. Drawing the rest from reference TRBV2 and TRBJ1-1, the complete variable domain is EPEVTQTPSHQVTQMGQEVILRCVPISNHLYFYWYRQILGQKVEFLVSFYNNEISEKSEIFDDQFSVERPDGSNFTLKIRSTKLEDSAMYFCAIPTGQEAFFGQGTRLTVV.